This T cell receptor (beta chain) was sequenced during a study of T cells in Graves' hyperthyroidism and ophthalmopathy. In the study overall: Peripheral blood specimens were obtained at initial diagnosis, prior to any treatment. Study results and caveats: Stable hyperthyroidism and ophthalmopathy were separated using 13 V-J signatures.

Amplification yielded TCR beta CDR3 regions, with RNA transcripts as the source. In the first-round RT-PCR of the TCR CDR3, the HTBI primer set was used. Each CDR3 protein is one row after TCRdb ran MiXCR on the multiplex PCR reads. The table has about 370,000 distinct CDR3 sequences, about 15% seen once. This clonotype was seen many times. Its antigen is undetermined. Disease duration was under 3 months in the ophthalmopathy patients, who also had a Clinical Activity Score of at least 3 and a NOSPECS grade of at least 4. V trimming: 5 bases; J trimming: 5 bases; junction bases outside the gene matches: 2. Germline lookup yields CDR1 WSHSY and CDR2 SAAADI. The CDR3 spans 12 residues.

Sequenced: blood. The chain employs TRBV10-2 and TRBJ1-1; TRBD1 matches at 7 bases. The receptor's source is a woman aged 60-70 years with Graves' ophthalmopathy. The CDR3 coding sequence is TGCGCCAGCAGTCCAGGGGGAACTGAAGCTTTCTTT. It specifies CASSPGGTEAFF.